The 2 T cell receptor beta chains below were found in one sample sequenced in a study of spatial heterogeneity in lung cancer. Study-wide points: Mutation tallies in tumors tracked expanded intratumoral alpha and beta TCR counts.

Their specific antigens are unknown. Time point reported: sample taken at primary tumor resection. TCRdb redid the calling of the 5' RACE reads with MiXCR, one entry per CDR3 protein. The data hold roughly 15,000 distinct CDR3 sequences, with around 6.6% observed a single time. The sample consisted of lung tumor tissue, taken at surgery. The source is a male donor with early-stage non-small cell lung cancer.

This clonotype has more than one count but fewer than ten. The CDR3 reads CASSTDLAPGELFF. In DNA form, the CDR3 reads TGTGCCAGCAGCACGGACCTAGCGCCCGGGGAGCTGTTTTTT. This chain connects TRBV7-8 to TRBJ2-2, with D possibly being TRBD2 (6 bases). Trimming removed 5 bases at V and 6 bases at J, with 13 bases between. This CDR3 is 14 amino acids long. From germline, CDR1 is SGHVS and CDR2 FQNEAQ.

This clonotype was counted at least ten times. This chain links TRBV20-1 with TRBJ2-5, with D perhaps TRBD1 or TRBD2 (5 bases each). The CDR3 totals 12 residues. Germline CDR1 reads DFQATT; CDR2 reads SNEGSKA (reference sequence). Trimming removed 6 bases at V and 1 base at J, with 9 bases between. The CDR3 spells CSAGDLQETQYF. The DNA for the CDR3 is TGCAGTGCGGGGGACCTCCAAGAGACCCAGTACTTC.